This record looks at one T cell receptor (beta chain) sequence and its context. As yet, its antigen is unknown. This sample stems from a study of graft-versus-host responses after intestinal transplantation. Study-level information: Anti-thymocyte globulin induction was given to all recipients, followed by tacrolimus and steroids for roughly 3 years.

Notes on the study in general: GvH clones turned up in recipient marrow; some had shown up first in ileum or blood.

Sequenced by immunoSEQ multiplex PCR; TCRdb stores in-frame clones only, minus some. Here the sample spans more than 70,000 clones, approximately 82% being singletons. Looked up from germline, CDR1 is SQVTM and CDR2 is ANQGSEA. This CDR3 is built from 15 residues. V and J are TRBV29-1 and TRBJ2-1, with D possibly being TRBD1 (5 bases). This specimen consisted of unstimulated CD4+ T cells sorted from spleen or lymph node cells, obtained before intestinal transplant. This TCR was recovered from a human donor who received an intestinal transplant. This CDR3 reads CPCPQGLSLYNEQFF. The CDR3 nucleotides read TGCCCTTGCCCGCAGGGTCTGAGTCTCTACAATGAGCAGTTCTTC.